The rows below give T cell receptor beta chains drawn from one sample of a study of T cells in Graves' hyperthyroidism and ophthalmopathy. TCRdb independently ran MiXCR on the multiplex PCR reads; one entry per CDR3 protein. The table has 360,000 or so distinct CDR3 sequences, 15% to 20% seen once. Sequenced input: blood. The receptors come from a woman between 35 and 50 years old with Graves' ophthalmopathy. CDR3s leave out the opening cysteine and the closing phenylalanine or tryptophan. Fields, in order: V gene, J gene, CDR3 protein.

>TRBV20-1|TRBJ2-5
SARAGDQETQY
>TRBV2|TRBJ2-2
ASSRGLGELF
>TRBV6-1|TRBJ1-2
ASSESPDGSYGYT
>TRBV20-1|TRBJ2-7
SASADRAYEQS
>TRBV2|TRBJ1-1
ASIFAGNTEAF
>TRBV29-1|TRBJ2-2
SVGGTGELF
>TRBV27|TRBJ1-2
ASSLGQNPVSYT
>TRBV20-1|TRBJ2-7
SAPGQPTGEQY
>TRBV12-3/TRBV12-4|TRBJ2-7
ASSFLGGFGSYEQY
>TRBV4-2|TRBJ2-7
ASSQGAGGDEQY
>TRBV29-1|TRBJ2-7
SVEEIGLAGNEQY
>TRBV29-1|TRBJ2-5
SVKGLQETQY
>TRBV19|TRBJ2-2
APALAGELF
>TRBV6-2/TRBV6-3|TRBJ2-7
AIQGYSYEQY
>TRBV2|TRBJ2-5
ASSEALWETQY
>TRBV28|TRBJ2-7
ASKERHYEQY
>TRBV5-1|TRBJ1-1
ASSTGQAQTEAF
>TRBV7-2|TRBJ2-7
ASNLQGAHEQY